The next 7 T cell receptor beta chains were all read from a single sample in a study of neurological immune-mediated disorders. MiXCR, run by TCRdb on the 5' RACE reads, gives a single entry per CDR3 protein. The sample lists over 40,000 distinct CDR3 sequences, about 6% occurring once. Source material: CD4+ T cells from blood. The receptors come from a woman in her forties in good health.

This clonotype was recorded at least ten times. This chain joins TRBV27 and TRBJ2-2; 8 nucleotides agree with TRBD2. The germline V gene has CDR1 MNHEY and CDR2 SMNVEV (reference sequence). The CDR3 totals 17 residues. J was trimmed by 6 bases and V by 4 bases; bases with no gene match: 13. The DNA for the CDR3 is TGTGCCAGCAGTTCCTACGGGACTAGAGGGGCCGCCGGGGAGCTGTTTTTT. This sequence encodes CASSSYGTRGAAGELFF.

This clonotype showed up many times. The chain recombines TRBV5-6 with TRBJ2-7; D is unresolved. Trimming took 3 bases from V and 1 from J, leaving 8 bases between them. There are 13 residues in the CDR3. Germline CDR1 SGHDT, CDR2 YYEEEE. The CDR3: CASSWARSYEQYF. As DNA, the CDR3 is TGTGCCAGCAGCTGGGCTAGATCCTACGAGCAGTACTTC.

This clonotype was found many times. This chain uses TRBV6-2 or TRBV6-3 with TRBJ2-5, with TRBD1 matching over 9 bases. J lost 5 bases, V lost 6 bases, and 7 bases had no gene match. The CDR3 loop spans 14 amino acids. Germline CDR1 and CDR2: MNHEY and SVGEGT. DNA of the CDR3: TGTGCCAGCAGCTGGGGACAGGGAAAGGAGACCCAGTACTTC. It translates to CASSWGQGKETQYF.

This clonotype was seen many times. The chain carries TRBV20-1 and TRBJ2-5; D remains unclear. From germline, CDR1 is DFQATT and CDR2 SNEGSKA (reference sequence). The CDR3 has 12 residues. Trimming cost V 6 bases and J 5 bases, with 13 bases left between them. DNA of the CDR3: TGCAGTGCCGGTGAAACTGGGGAGACCCAGTACTTC. It encodes CSAGETGETQYF.

This clonotype was seen ten or more times. The chain links TRBV5-1 to TRBJ2-3, with TRBD1 as a possible D gene (6 bases). The CDR3 has 14 amino acids. Germline CDR1 reads SGHRS; CDR2 reads YFSETQ. The V gene lost 0 bases and the J gene lost 4 bases, with 9 bases spanning the gap. This CDR3 reads CASSLEAGADTQYF. The CDR3 DNA sequence: TGCGCCAGCAGCTTGGAGGCAGGGGCAGATACGCAGTATTTT.

This clonotype has ten or more counts. The chain recombines TRBV5-1 with TRBJ2-1, with a tentative D call TRBD1 (6 bases). The CDR3 consists of 19 residues. V shed 1 base and J shed 0 bases, with 20 bases lying between them. Germline V CDR1 and CDR2: SGHRS, YFSETQ. The CDR3 spells CASSLMGIDSRGSYNEQFF. As DNA, the CDR3 is TGCGCCAGCAGCTTGATGGGCATCGATTCCAGGGGCTCCTACAATGAGCAGTTCTTC. The variable domain in full, completed from reference TRBV5-1 and TRBJ2-1, reads KAGVTQTPRYLIKTRGQQVTLSCSPISGHRSVSWYQQTPGQGLQFLFEYFSETQRNKGNFPGRFSGRQFSNSRSEMNVSTLELGDSALYLCASSLMGIDSRGSYNEQFFGPGTRLTVL.

This clonotype occurred many times. The chain joins TRBV6-6 to TRBJ2-4, with 7 bases that match TRBD2. There are 18 residues in the CDR3. Germline V gives CDR1 MNHNY, CDR2 SVGAGI (reference sequence). Trimming at V came to 7 bases and at J to 2 bases, leaving 17 bases not matched to a gene. Here the CDR3 DNA reads TGTGCCAGCAAATCTCGCGGGAGAGGCCTAGAAACCAAAAACATTCAGTACTTC. Its translation is CASKSRGRGLETKNIQYF.